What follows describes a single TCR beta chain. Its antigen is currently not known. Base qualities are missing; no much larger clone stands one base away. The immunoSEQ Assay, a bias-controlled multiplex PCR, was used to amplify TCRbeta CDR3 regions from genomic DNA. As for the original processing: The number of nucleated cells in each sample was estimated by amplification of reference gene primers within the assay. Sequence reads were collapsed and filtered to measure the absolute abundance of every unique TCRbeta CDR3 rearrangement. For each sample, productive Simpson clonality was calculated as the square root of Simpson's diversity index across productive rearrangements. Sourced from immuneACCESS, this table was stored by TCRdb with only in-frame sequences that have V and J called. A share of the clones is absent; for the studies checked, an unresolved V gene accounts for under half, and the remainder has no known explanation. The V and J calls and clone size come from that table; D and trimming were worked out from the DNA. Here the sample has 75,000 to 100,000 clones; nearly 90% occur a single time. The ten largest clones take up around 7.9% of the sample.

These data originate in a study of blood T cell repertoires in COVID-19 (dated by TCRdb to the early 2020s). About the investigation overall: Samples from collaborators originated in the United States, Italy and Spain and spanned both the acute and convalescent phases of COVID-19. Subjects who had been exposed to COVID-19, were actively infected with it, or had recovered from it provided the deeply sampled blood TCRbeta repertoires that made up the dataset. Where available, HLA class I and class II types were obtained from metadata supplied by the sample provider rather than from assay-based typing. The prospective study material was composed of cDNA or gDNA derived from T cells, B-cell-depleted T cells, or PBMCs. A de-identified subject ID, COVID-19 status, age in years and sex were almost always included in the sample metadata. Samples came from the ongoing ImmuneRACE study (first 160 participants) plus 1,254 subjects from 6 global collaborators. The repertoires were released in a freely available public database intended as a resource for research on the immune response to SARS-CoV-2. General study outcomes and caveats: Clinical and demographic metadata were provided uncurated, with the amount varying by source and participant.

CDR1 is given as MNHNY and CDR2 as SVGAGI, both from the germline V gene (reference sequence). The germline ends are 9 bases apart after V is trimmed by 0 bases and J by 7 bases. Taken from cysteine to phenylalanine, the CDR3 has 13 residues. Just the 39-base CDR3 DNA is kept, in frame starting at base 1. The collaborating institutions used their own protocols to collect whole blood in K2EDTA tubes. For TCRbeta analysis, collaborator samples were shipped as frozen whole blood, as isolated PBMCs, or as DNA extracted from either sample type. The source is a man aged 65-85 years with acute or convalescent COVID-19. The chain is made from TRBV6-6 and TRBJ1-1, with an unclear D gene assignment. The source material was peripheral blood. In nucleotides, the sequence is TGTGCCAGCAGTTACTCGACGGAGGTTGAAGCTTTCTTT. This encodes CASSYSTEVEAFF.